This passage covers 3 T cell receptor beta chains from one sample sequenced in a study of T cell responses to AZD1222 COVID-19 vaccine (dated by TCRdb to the early 2020s). Libraries were built with the immunoSEQ multiplex PCR assay. TCRdb obtained this table from immuneACCESS and retained in-frame rearrangements with V and J assigned. These tables miss some clones; where compared with another copy, unresolved V genes account for less than half of the shortfall, and the remainder is unexplained. For this sample the table gives about 180,000 clones, of which 92% were detected only once. About 2.1% of the sample is in the top ten clones. The time point label corresponds to: about 28 days (+/-7) after the second vaccine dose. The specimen comprised peripheral blood, sampled 28 days after the second AZD1222 dose. These receptors all stem from an adult who received the AZD1222 COVID-19 vaccine.

The V gene is TRBV18, the J gene TRBJ2-7; D is uncertain. This CDR3 comprises 17 residues. Germline V lookup: CDR1 KGHSH, CDR2 LQKENI. V dropped 6 bases and J dropped 0 bases, with 21 bases sitting between them. The CDR3 DNA is TGTGCCAGCTCCTCATCGCCAGTCGCAGCCCTCTCCTACGAGCAGTACTTC. This translates into CASSSSPVAALSYEQYF.

The rearrangement uses TRBV11-2 and TRBJ1-2; D not resolved. The V end was cut by 5 bases, the J end by 2 bases, with 9 bases between. The CDR3 is made up of 13 amino acids. Germline V lookup: CDR1 SGHAT, CDR2 FQNNGV. The CDR3 protein is CASSMDNNYGYTF. CDR3 nucleotide sequence: TGTGCCAGCAGCATGGATAACAACTATGGCTACACCTTC.

The CDR3 sequence: CAWSVLLEKQGGNYGYTF. The CDR3 DNA reads TGTGCCTGGAGTGTACTCCTAGAAAAGCAGGGGGGAAACTATGGCTACACCTTC. The V and J genes are TRBV30 and TRBJ1-2; TRBD1 agrees at 7 bases. CDR1 and CDR2 from the germline V gene are GTSNPN and SVGIG (reference sequence). The CDR3 totals 18 residues. The V gene end was trimmed by 0 bases and the J gene end by 2 bases; junction bases not matched to a gene: 15.